The source of this T cell receptor (beta chain) is a study of blood T cell repertoires in COVID-19. Study context: The United States, Italy and Spain provided the acute and convalescent COVID-19 samples. The cDNA or gDNA used as material had been derived from T cells, B-cell-depleted T cells, or PBMCs.

The CDR3 sequence is 15 residues long. Losses at the gene ends were 2 bases for V and 5 bases for J; bases not matched to a gene: 4. Germline assignment: CDR1 MNHNS and CDR2 SASEGT. This clone was found a few times. As processed by the authors: Amplification of reference gene primers was used by the study to estimate nucleated cell counts. TCRdb's table, derived via immunoSEQ multiplex PCR, lists solely in-frame clones and lacks some. V, J and clone size are taken as reported in that table, and D and trimming were inferred from the DNA itself. The sample consists of tens of thousands of clones, 75% to 85% of them appearing once.

The chain is built from TRBV6-1 and TRBJ2-3; TRBD2 aligns across 10 bases. This sequence originates from a woman older than 75 with acute or convalescent COVID-19. Sample: peripheral blood. For the CDR3, the DNA is TGTGCCAGCAGTGAAAAGCCTAGCGGGAGAGATACGCAGTATTTT. It specifies CASSEKPSGRDTQYF.